This record covers a single TCR beta chain. Its antigen is undetermined. These data come from a study of T cell repertoires in cytomegalovirus infection. Study-level results: The ex vivo response showed dominance by HLA-C-restricted CMV-specific TCR beta clonotypes. CMV carriers with the relevant HLA were identified by cumulative public TCR beta family frequency.

TCRdb reprocessed the reads via MiXCR and lists one record per CDR3 protein. The sample consists of 640,000 or so distinct CDR3 sequences, approximately 33% of them appearing once. The CDR3 length is 13 residues. With 5 bases removed from V and 4 bases from J, the gap between germline ends came to 11 bases. CDR1 SGHAT and CDR2 FQNNGV come from the germline V gene. The sequence derives from a human donor in good health (CMV status not recorded). Some clones in this sample may be carry-over from other donors' samples. V and J are TRBV11-2 and TRBJ1-2; D possibly corresponds to TRBD1 (5 bases). The material sequenced was cultured PBMCs, taken from culture after CMV antigen stimulation. The CDR3 reads CASSPDGGYGYTF. DNA of the CDR3: TGTGCCAGCAGCCCAGACGGGGGCTATGGCTACACCTTC.